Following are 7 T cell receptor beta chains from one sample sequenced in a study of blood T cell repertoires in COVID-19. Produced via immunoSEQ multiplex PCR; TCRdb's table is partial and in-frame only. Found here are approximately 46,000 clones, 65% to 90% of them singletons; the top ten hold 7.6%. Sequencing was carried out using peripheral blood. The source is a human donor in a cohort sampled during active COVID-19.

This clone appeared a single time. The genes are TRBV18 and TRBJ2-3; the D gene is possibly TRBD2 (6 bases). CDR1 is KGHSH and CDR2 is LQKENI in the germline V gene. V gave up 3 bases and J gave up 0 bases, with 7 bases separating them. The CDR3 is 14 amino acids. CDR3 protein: CASSPGGSTDTQYF. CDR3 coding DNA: TGTGCCAGCTCACCGGGGGGTAGCACAGATACGCAGTATTTT.

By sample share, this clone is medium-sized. The CDR3 protein is CASSSHGFRVFF. The CDR3 bases are TGTGCCAGCAGCTCCCACGGGTTCCGGGTGTTTTTT. This sequence joins TRBV5-6 and TRBJ1-4, with D unclear. Trimming stripped 3 bases from V and 15 bases from J, with 15 bases between. The CDR3 loop spans 12 amino acids. Germline values: CDR1 SGHDT, CDR2 YYEEEE.

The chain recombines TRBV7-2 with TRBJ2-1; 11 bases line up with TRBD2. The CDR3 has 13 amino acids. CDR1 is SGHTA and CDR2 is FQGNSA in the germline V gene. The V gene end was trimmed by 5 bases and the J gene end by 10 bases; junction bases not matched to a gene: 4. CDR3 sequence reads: CASSRLAGKEQFF. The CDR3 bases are TGTGCCAGCAGCCGACTAGCGGGAAAGGAGCAGTTCTTC.

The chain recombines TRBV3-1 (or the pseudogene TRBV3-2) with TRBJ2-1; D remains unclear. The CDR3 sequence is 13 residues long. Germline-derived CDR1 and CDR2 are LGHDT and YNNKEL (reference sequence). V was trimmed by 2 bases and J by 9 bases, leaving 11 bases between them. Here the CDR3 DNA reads TGTGCCAGCAGCCAAAATCGAGAGCTTGAGCAGTTCTTC. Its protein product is CASSQNRELEQFF.

CDR3 region: CASSLEAGTTYEQYF. CDR3 nucleotide sequence: TGTGCCAGCAGCTTAGAGGCCGGGACTACCTACGAGCAGTACTTC. V and J are TRBV7-2 and TRBJ2-7; 7 nucleotides agree with TRBD2. The CDR3 extends over 15 amino acids. The V gene's germline CDR1 is SGHTA and CDR2 FQGNSA. V shed 1 base, J shed 2 bases, and the junction held 5 bases outside the gene matches.

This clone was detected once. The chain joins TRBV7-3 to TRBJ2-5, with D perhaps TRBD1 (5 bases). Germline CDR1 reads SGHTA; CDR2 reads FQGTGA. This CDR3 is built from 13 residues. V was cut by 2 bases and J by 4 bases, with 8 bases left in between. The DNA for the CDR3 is TGTGCCAGCAGCTTAGAAAGGGGAGAGACCCAGTACTTC. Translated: CASSLERGETQYF.

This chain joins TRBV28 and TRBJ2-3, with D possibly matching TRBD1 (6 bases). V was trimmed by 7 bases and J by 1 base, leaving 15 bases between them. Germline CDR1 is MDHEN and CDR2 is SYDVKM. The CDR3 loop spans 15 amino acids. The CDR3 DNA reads TGTGCCAGCAACCAGGCGGCAGGGGGCACAGATACGCAGTATTTT. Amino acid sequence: CASNQAAGGTDTQYF. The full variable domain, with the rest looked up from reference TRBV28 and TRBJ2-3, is DVKVTQSSRYLVKRTGEKVFLECVQDMDHENMFWYRQDPGLGLRLIYFSYDVKMKEKGDIPEGYSVSREKKERFSLILESASTNQTSMYLCASNQAAGGTDTQYFGPGTRLTVL.